The 21 T cell receptor beta chains in this list originate from one sample, sequenced in a study of T cell responses to AZD1222 COVID-19 vaccine. Sequenced by immunoSEQ multiplex PCR; TCRdb stores in-frame clones only, minus some. The data hold some 150,000 clones, with approximately 86% observed a single time. Sequences were derived from peripheral blood, sampled 28 days after the second dose of the MenACWY control vaccine. Receptor source: an adult who received the MenACWY meningococcal vaccine as a control.

The rearrangement joins TRBV5-4 to TRBJ2-3, with 13 bases fitting TRBD2. Germline lookup yields CDR1 SGHNT and CDR2 YYREEE (reference sequence). This CDR3 contains 16 residues. V shed 4 bases, J shed 2 bases, and the junction held 4 bases outside the gene matches. The CDR3 coding sequence is TGTGCCAGCAGCATGGGACTAGCGGGGCTCACAGATACGCAGTATTTT. It codes for CASSMGLAGLTDTQYF.

This chain uses TRBV4-1 with TRBJ2-7; 8 bases line up with TRBD1. The CDR3 has 14 amino acids. Germline CDR1 MGHRA, CDR2 YSYEKL. J gave up 0 bases and V 4 bases, and 2 bases lay outside the gene matches. As DNA, the CDR3 is TGCGCCAGCAGCCGAGACAGGGGCTCCTACGAGCAGTACTTC. It is translated as CASSRDRGSYEQYF.

V usage is TRBV18 and J usage is TRBJ1-4; 7 bases match TRBD1. V trimming: 4 bases; J trimming: 5 bases; junction bases outside the gene matches: 7. CDR3 length: 15 residues. The germline gives CDR1 KGHSH, CDR2 LQKENI. CDR3 protein: CASSRLTGRNEKLFF. As DNA, the CDR3 is TGTGCCAGCTCACGCCTGACAGGGAGGAATGAAAAACTGTTTTTT.

The chain joins TRBV19 to TRBJ2-7, with 7 bases that match TRBD1. Germline loops: CDR1 LNHDA, CDR2 SQIVND (reference sequence). With V trimmed by 1 base and J by 1 base, 4 bases remained unmatched. This CDR3 comprises 15 residues. The CDR3 coding sequence is TGTGCCAGTAGTATAGCCGGGACAGCTTCCTACGAGCAGTACTTC. It encodes CASSIAGTASYEQYF.

The rearrangement links TRBV7-3 to TRBJ2-1; a possible D gene is TRBD2 (5 bases). Germline lookup yields CDR1 SGHTA and CDR2 FQGTGA. The CDR3 has 14 amino acids. Trimming removed 1 base at V and 6 bases at J, with 10 bases between. In nucleotides, the CDR3 is TGTGCCAGCAGCTTAAGCCTAGCCTTCAATGAGCAGTTCTTC. This encodes CASSLSLAFNEQFF.

The gene calls are TRBV5-1 and TRBJ1-4; D remains unclear. The CDR3 totals 13 residues. V lost 7 bases, J lost 8 bases, and 15 bases lay in between. Germline CDR1 and CDR2: SGHRS and YFSETQ. CDR3 residues: CASRGQSQEKLFF. CDR3 DNA: TGCGCCAGCCGAGGGCAAAGCCAGGAAAAACTGTTTTTT.

J is TRBJ2-5 and V is TRBV7-2; 13 bases fit TRBD2. Trimming at V came to 1 base and at J to 6 bases, leaving 8 bases not matched to a gene. The CDR3 consists of 17 residues. CDR1 SGHTA and CDR2 FQGNSA come from the germline V gene. The CDR3 DNA reads TGTGCCAGCAGCTTAGAGGGACTAGCGGGGATGATAAAGACCCAGTACTTC. Translated: CASSLEGLAGMIKTQYF.

This chain connects TRBV3-1 (or the pseudogene TRBV3-2) to TRBJ2-7; D remains ambiguous. Germline lookup yields CDR1 LGHDT and CDR2 YNNKEL (reference sequence). The CDR3 has 14 residues. Trimming removed 6 bases from V and 7 bases from J, with 19 bases in between. The CDR3 coding sequence is TGTGCCAGCAGTAATAAGCTCGACATCAGGGAGCAGTACTTC. It encodes CASSNKLDIREQYF.

V usage is TRBV27 and J usage is TRBJ1-5, with a possible D match to TRBD1 (6 bases). The CDR3 consists of 19 residues. Per germline, CDR1 MNHEY and CDR2 SMNVEV (reference sequence). The V and J ends lost 5 bases and 7 bases respectively, with 30 bases between them. The chain's CDR3 is CASSPEPVSWGARSQPQHF. The CDR3 DNA reads TGTGCCAGCAGTCCAGAGCCGGTGAGCTGGGGGGCCAGGAGCCAGCCCCAGCATTTT.

This clone was counted between two and nine times. The chain carries TRBV5-6 and TRBJ1-6; 7 nucleotides match TRBD1. With 2 bases clipped from V and 9 bases from J, the junction kept 8 bases outside the gene matches. The CDR3 length is 15 residues. Germline assignment: CDR1 SGHDT and CDR2 YYEEEE. CDR3: CASSFLQGSSSPLHF. The CDR3 coding sequence is TGTGCCAGCAGCTTCCTACAGGGGAGCAGTTCACCCCTCCACTTT. The variable domain in full, with the rest retrieved from reference TRBV5-6 and TRBJ1-6, is DAGVTQSPTHLIKTRGQQVTLRCSPKSGHDTVSWYQQALGQGPQFIFQYYEEEERQRGNFPDRFSGHQFPNYSSELNVNALLLGDSALYLCASSFLQGSSSPLHFGNGTRLTVT.

The chain employs TRBV29-1 and TRBJ1-2; D possibly corresponds to TRBD1 (5 bases). Germline CDR1 reads SQVTM; CDR2 reads ANQGSEA. Between the trimmed V and J ends, which lost 4 bases and 3 bases, there was a span of 9 bases. The CDR3 runs 12 residues. The CDR3 nucleotides read TGCAGCGTTGGGCAGGGTGACTATGGCTACACCTTC. Translation: CSVGQGDYGYTF.

The chain joins TRBV6-5 to TRBJ2-2; no firm D call. Germline V CDR1 and CDR2: MNHEY, SVGAGI. This CDR3 region has 13 residues. V dropped 2 bases and J dropped 6 bases, with 7 bases sitting between them. The CDR3 DNA reads as TGTGCCAGCAGTTACGGTAAAGCCGGGGAGCTGTTTTTT. Residues: CASSYGKAGELFF.

This clone was seen more than once but under ten times. The chain links TRBV5-4 to TRBJ2-7; D might be TRBD1 or TRBD2, each matching 5 bases. Germline values: CDR1 SGHNT, CDR2 YYREEE (reference sequence). The CDR3 loop spans 15 amino acids. The V end was cut by 2 bases, the J end by 6 bases, with 18 bases between. This CDR3 reads CASSFPGTARGEQYF. CDR3 nucleotide sequence: TGTGCCAGCAGCTTCCCCGGGACCGCACGGGGCGAGCAGTACTTC. Full variable domain (rest looked up from reference TRBV5-4 and TRBJ2-7): ETGVTQSPTHLIKTRGQQVTLRCSSQSGHNTVSWYQQALGQGPQFIFQYYREEENGRGNFPPRFSGLQFPNYSSELNVNALELDDSALYLCASSFPGTARGEQYFGPGTRLTVT.

CDR3 nucleotides: TGTGCCAGCAGCGTAGCCCCAGTGCCCAGAGAAGCTTTCTTT. Amino acid sequence: CASSVAPVPREAFF. The chain joins TRBV9 to TRBJ1-1; D is undetermined. The germline V and J ends were trimmed by 0 bases and 8 bases, with 14 bases remaining between them. This CDR3 comprises 14 residues. The V gene's germline CDR1 is SGDLS and CDR2 YYNGEE.

The genes are TRBV7-9 and TRBJ1-5, with 8 bases fitting TRBD1. Per germline, CDR1 SEHNR and CDR2 FQNEAQ (reference sequence). Trimming at V came to 7 bases and at J to 2 bases, leaving 1 base not matched to a gene. The CDR3 has 13 residues. CDR3 DNA sequence: TGTGCCAGCACGACAGGGGGCAATCAGCCCCAGCATTTT. Translating gives CASTTGGNQPQHF.

CDR3 nucleotides: TGTGCCAGCTCACCACCGGGACCCAAAAATCAGCCCCAGCATTTT. Translation: CASSPPGPKNQPQHF. The chain couples TRBV18 to TRBJ1-5; D may be TRBD1 (5 bases). The V gene's germline CDR1 is KGHSH and CDR2 LQKENI. V gave up 0 bases and J gave up 4 bases, with 10 bases separating them. The CDR3 spans 15 residues.

V gene TRBV6-5 combines with J gene TRBJ1-5, with D maybe TRBD1 (5 bases). Trimming stripped 6 bases from V and 1 base from J, with 7 bases between. This CDR3 is 13 amino acids long. In germline, CDR1 is MNHEY, CDR2 SVGAGI. CDR3 sequence reads: CASRRDSNQPQHF. The CDR3 DNA is TGTGCCAGCAGACGGGACAGCAATCAGCCCCAGCATTTT.

This clone was observed a single time. The CDR3 spells CAWRGWGNTEAFF. The CDR3 DNA is TGTGCCTGGAGAGGTTGGGGGAACACTGAAGCTTTCTTT. The chain carries TRBV30 and TRBJ1-1, with D unclear. V was trimmed by 3 bases and J by 1 base, leaving 9 bases between them. The CDR3 loop spans 13 amino acids. Germline values: CDR1 GTSNPN, CDR2 SVGIG (reference sequence).

V gene TRBV2 combines with J gene TRBJ1-4, with D possibly matching TRBD1 (6 bases). This CDR3 region has 14 residues. The V gene's germline CDR1 is SNHLY and CDR2 FYNNEI. Trimming stripped 7 bases from V and 6 bases from J, with 15 bases between. CDR3 residues: CASTLQGGYEKLFF. Here the CDR3 DNA reads TGTGCCAGCACCTTACAGGGAGGGTATGAAAAACTGTTTTTT.

The chain carries TRBV5-1 and TRBJ1-2, with D uncertain. This CDR3 region has 17 residues. From germline, CDR1 is SGHRS and CDR2 YFSETQ. V was shortened by 4 bases and J by 6 bases, with 25 bases between the two germline ends. CDR3 DNA sequence: TGCGCCAGCAGCCCGGATTCCGTCCCGAGAGGAGAAAATGGCTACACCTTC. Amino acid sequence: CASSPDSVPRGENGYTF.

V is TRBV3-1 (or the pseudogene TRBV3-2) and J is TRBJ1-2, with D possibly being TRBD1 (5 bases). Trimming stripped 5 bases from V and 9 bases from J, with 13 bases between. Looked up from germline, CDR1 is LGHDT and CDR2 is YNNKEL (reference sequence). CDR3 size: 12 residues. The CDR3 here is CASSLAGMSYTF. CDR3 DNA sequence: TGTGCCAGCAGCTTGGCAGGGATGAGCTACACCTTC.